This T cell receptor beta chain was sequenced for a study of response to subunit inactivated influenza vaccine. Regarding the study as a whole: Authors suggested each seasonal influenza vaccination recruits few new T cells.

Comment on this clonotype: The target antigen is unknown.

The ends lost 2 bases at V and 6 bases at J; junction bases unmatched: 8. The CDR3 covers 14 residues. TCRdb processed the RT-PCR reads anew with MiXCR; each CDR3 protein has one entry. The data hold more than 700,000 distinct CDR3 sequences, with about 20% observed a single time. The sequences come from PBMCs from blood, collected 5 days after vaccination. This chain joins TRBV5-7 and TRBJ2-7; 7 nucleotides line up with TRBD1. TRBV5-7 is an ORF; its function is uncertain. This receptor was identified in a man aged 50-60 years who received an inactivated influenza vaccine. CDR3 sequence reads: CASSFTDRAVEQYF. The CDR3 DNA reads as TGTGCCAGCAGCTTTACTGACAGGGCCGTCGAGCAGTACTTC.